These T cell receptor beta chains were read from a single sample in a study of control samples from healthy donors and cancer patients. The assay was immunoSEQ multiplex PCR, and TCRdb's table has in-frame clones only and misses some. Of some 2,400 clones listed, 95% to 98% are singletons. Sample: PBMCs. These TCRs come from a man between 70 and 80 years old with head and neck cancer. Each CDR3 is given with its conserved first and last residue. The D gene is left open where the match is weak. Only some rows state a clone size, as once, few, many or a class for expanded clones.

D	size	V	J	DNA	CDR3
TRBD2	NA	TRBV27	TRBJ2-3	TGTGCCAGCAGTTCCCAGGGACTAGCGGGCACACGCACAGATACGCAGTATTTT	CASSSQGLAGTRTDTQYF
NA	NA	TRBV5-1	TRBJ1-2	TGCGCCAGCAGCTTGGCCTGGGGGGAAGACTATGGCTACACCTTC	CASSLAWGEDYGYTF
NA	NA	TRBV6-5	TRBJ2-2	TGTGCCAGCAGACTCGGTGGGAACACCGGGGAGCTGTTTTTT	CASRLGGNTGELFF
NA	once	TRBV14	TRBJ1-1	TGTGCCAGCAGCCAAGTTCGGGGGATCGCCACTGAAGCTTTCTTT	CASSQVRGIATEAFF
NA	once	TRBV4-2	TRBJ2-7	TGTGCCAGCAGCCAAGATAGGCACGAGCAGTACTTC	CASSQDRHEQYF
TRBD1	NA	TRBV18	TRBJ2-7	TGTGCCAGCTCACCGATGGGACAGGGTGGCGAGCAGTACTTC	CASSPMGQGGEQYF
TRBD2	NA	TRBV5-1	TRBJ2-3	TGCGCCAGCAGCTTACTAGCGGAGGCTATCACAGATACGCAGTATTTT	CASSLLAEAITDTQYF
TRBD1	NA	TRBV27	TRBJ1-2	TGTGCCAGCAGTGTAAGACAGGGAAGATTCTATGGCTACACCTTC	CASSVRQGRFYGYTF
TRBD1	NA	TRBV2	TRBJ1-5	TGTGCCAGCAACGGACAGGGGGTGGGTAGCAATCAGCCCCAGCATTTT	CASNGQGVGSNQPQHF
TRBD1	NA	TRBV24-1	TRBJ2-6	TGTGCCACCAGTGAGGGGACAGGGTACGGCTCTGGGGCCAACGTCCTGACTTTC	CATSEGTGYGSGANVLTF
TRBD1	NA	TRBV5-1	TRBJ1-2	TGCGCCAGCAGCCTACAGGGGGCCGAGGACTATGGCTACACCTTC	CASSLQGAEDYGYTF
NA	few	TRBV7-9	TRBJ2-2	TGTGCCAGCAGCCGATCTGAGGGAACCGGGGAGCTGTTTTTT	CASSRSEGTGELFF
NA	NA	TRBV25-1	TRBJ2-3	TGTGCCAGCAGTGAAGGATTCTACACAGATACGCAGTATTTT	CASSEGFYTDTQYF
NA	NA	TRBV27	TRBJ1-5	TGTGCCAGCAGTTTAGGGGTTAGCAATCAGCCCCAGCATTTT	CASSLGVSNQPQHF
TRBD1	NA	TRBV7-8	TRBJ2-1	TGTGCCAGCAGTCCTATAGGGGGCGCGATCTCCACCTACAATGAGCAGTTCTTC	CASSPIGGAISTYNEQFF
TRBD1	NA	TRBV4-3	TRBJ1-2	TGCGCCAGCAGCCAAACAGGGGGTGGCTATGGCTACACCTTC	CASSQTGGGYGYTF
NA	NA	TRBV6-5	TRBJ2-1	TGTGCCAGCAGTCATGCTGGACTCACCGTGGAGCAGTTCTTC	CASSHAGLTVEQFF
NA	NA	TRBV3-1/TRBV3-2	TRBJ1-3	TGTGCCAGCCTCGAGGGAAACACCATATATTTT	CASLEGNTIYF
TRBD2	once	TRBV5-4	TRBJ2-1	TGTGCCAGCAGCTGGGACGCCGGGACTAGCCGTTACAATGAGCAGTTCTTC	CASSWDAGTSRYNEQFF
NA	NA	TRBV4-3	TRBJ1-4	TGCGCCAGCAGCCAAGCCCCCGGAGGGGGATTTGAAAAACTGTTTTTT	CASSQAPGGGFEKLFF
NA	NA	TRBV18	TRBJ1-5	TGTGCCAGCTCACCAGCAACTGGGATGGGCAATCAGCCCCAGCATTTT	CASSPATGMGNQPQHF
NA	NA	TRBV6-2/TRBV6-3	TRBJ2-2	TGTGCCAGCAGTTCCCCGGGACATGTCACCGGGGAGCTGTTTTTT	CASSSPGHVTGELFF
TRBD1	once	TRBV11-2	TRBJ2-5	TGTGCCAGCAGCTTAGGCCCCCGGGACAGTTTCCAAGAGACCCAGTACTTC	CASSLGPRDSFQETQYF
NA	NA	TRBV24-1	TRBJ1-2	TGTGCCACCAGTGAAAGGGGGTATGGCTACACCTTC	CATSERGYGYTF
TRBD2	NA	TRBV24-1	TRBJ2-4	TGTGCCACCAGTGTCGCGACCCCGGGGGGGCACATTCAGTACTTC	CATSVATPGGHIQYF
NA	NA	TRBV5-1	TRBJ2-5	TGCGCCAGCAGCTTTGGGGCGGCGCAAGAGACCCAGTACTTC	CASSFGAAQETQYF
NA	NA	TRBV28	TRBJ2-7	TGTGCCAGCAGTTTGGGGACTCGGGACAGAAGACTCTACGAGCAGTACTTC	CASSLGTRDRRLYEQYF
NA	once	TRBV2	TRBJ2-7	TGTGCCGCAAAAGGGAACGGTTACGAGCAGTACTTC	CAAKGNGYEQYF
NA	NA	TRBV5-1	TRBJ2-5	TGCGCCAGCAGTAGCACTTTGGGCTCCATCCAAGAGACCCAGTACTTC	CASSSTLGSIQETQYF
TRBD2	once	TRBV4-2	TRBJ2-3	TGTGCCAGCAGCCAAGAGGCGGGGGGGCGGGATACGCAGTATTTT	CASSQEAGGRDTQYF
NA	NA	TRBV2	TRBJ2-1	TGTGCCAGCAGTGCCGACTACAATGAGCAGTTCTTC	CASSADYNEQFF
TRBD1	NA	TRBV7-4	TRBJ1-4	TGTGCCAGCAGCCTGACAGGGGGTGGGGAAAAACTGTTTTTT	CASSLTGGGEKLFF
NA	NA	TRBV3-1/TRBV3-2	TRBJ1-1	TGTGCCAGCAGCCAAGGCTTCGTGGGGGGCACTGAAGCTTTCTTT	CASSQGFVGGTEAFF
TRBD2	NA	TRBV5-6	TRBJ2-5	TGTGCCAGCAGCCGCTCGGGGGGGACGCGGGAGACCCAGTACTTC	CASSRSGGTRETQYF
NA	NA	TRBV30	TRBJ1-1	TGTGCCTGGAGTAGACCCCCTGCGGCTTTCTTT	CAWSRPPAAFF
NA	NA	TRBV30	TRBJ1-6	TGTGCCTGGAGTGTAAACAGGTTTAATTCACCCCTCCACTTT	CAWSVNRFNSPLHF